This T cell receptor beta chain is from a study of T-cell memory formation after mild COVID-19. Study-level points and caveats: Pre-infection memory showed some responding clones, and this suggested that cross-reactive memory joined. A second wave expanding day 15 to 37 was CD4+-biased; contracting clones were balanced.

CDR3 length equals 15 residues. Per germline, CDR1 SGDLS and CDR2 YYNGEE. J was trimmed by 0 bases and V by 0 bases; bases with no gene match: 2. TCRdb fed the 5' RACE reads into MiXCR, producing one record per CDR3 protein. The sample lists roughly 450,000 distinct CDR3 sequences, 15% to 20% occurring once. As concerns this clonotype: Its antigen is still unknown.

The chain joins TRBV9 to TRBJ1-1, with 7 positions matching TRBD1. What was sequenced was PBMCs or a T cell subset sorted from them (not recorded which). The sequence came from an adult woman who had mild COVID-19 (a few samples of this study predate the infection). Cell type and time point are not known. The CDR3 nucleotides read TGTGCCAGCAGCGTAGCACAGGGGTTGAACACTGAAGCTTTCTTT. It specifies CASSVAQGLNTEAFF.